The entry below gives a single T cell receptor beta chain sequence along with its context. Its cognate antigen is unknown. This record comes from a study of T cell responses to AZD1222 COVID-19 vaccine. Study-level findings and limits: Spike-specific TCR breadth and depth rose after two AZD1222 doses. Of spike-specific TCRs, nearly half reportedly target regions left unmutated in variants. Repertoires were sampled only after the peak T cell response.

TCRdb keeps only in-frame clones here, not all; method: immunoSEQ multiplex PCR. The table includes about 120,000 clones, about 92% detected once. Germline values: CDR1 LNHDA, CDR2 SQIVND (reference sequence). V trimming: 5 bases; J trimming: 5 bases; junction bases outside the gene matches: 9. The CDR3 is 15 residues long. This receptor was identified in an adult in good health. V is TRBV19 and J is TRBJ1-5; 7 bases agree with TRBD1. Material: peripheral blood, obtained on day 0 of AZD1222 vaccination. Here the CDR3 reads CASSLTQGVDQPQHF. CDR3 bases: TGTGCCAGTAGTCTTACCCAGGGGGTAGATCAGCCCCAGCATTTT.